This T cell receptor (beta chain) was captured by sequencing in a study of shared clonotypes between healthy human individuals. Across the study: The study drew on two women and a few men aged 18 to 49 as donors. The study used three CD4 naive, three CD4 memory, two CD8 naive and one CD8 memory plate per donor.

A deep-level run was used for the assay. Genomic DNA (from each subset) was split evenly across several immunoSEQ plates. Produced via immunoSEQ multiplex PCR; TCRdb's table is partial and in-frame only. The data show about 2.3 million clones, with around 90% seen just once and more than 0.35% held by the top ten. The CDR3 spans 13 residues. The germline V gene has CDR1 MNHEY and CDR2 SVGAGI. The junction had 8 bases not matched to a gene; V was cut back by 6 bases and J by 7 bases. This chain uses TRBV6-5 with TRBJ2-5; 7 positions agree with TRBD1. Sequenced sample: naive CD4+ T cells from PBMCs. This sample's subset: CD45RA+ positively selected. The sequence derives from a man younger than 30 in good health. Some clones in this sample may be carry-over from other donors' samples. The CDR3 is CASSRGQWGTQYF. The DNA of the CDR3 is TGTGCCAGCAGCCGGGGACAGTGGGGGACCCAGTACTTC.